The rows below give T cell receptor beta chains drawn from one sample of a study of shared clonotypes between healthy human individuals. The method was immunoSEQ multiplex PCR; TCRdb's version includes in-frame clones alone and lacks a portion of them. This table holds about 980,000 clones, about three quarters found once. Source material: memory CD4+ T cells sorted from blood. The receptor source for this set is a man between 18 and 29 years old in good health. Both conserved end residues are part of each CDR3. The D gene is left open where the match is weak. Size values are once, few and many counts, or a class for expanded clones, and some rows have none.

d_call,j_call,v_call,clone_size,cdr3_nt,cdr3_aa
.,TRBJ1-4,TRBV30,.,TGTGCCTGGAGTGTCCAGACAGGTGAAAAACTGTTTTTT,CAWSVQTGEKLFF
.,TRBJ1-2,TRBV6-6,.,TGTGCCAGCAGTTACTCGAAGGATGGCTACACCTTC,CASSYSKDGYTF
.,TRBJ2-5,TRBV18,.,TGTGCCAGCTCACCACCTCCGGCAGGGTTCCAAGAGACCCAGTACTTC,CASSPPPAGFQETQYF
.,TRBJ1-1,TRBV9,.,TGTGCCAGCAGCACCCAGGGGAAGGGGGGGTGGACTGAAGCTTTCTTT,CASSTQGKGGWTEAFF
.,TRBJ2-7,TRBV6-1,.,TGTGCCAGCAGTGGACAGCGCTCCTACGAGCAGTACTTC,CASSGQRSYEQYF
.,TRBJ1-5,TRBV10-2,once,TGCGCCAGCAGTGAGTCGACGGGCCGGGGTAATCAGCCCCAGCATTTT,CASSESTGRGNQPQHF
.,TRBJ1-4,TRBV30,few,TGTGCCTGGAGTGTCGGGGGCAAGGAGAAACTGTTTTTT,CAWSVGGKEKLFF
.,TRBJ2-2,TRBV15,many,TGTGCCACCAGCGATGGGGGTTACGCGAACACCGGGGAGCTGTTTTTT,CATSDGGYANTGELFF
TRBD1,TRBJ1-1,TRBV2,.,TGTGCCAGCAGGGACGGACAGGGGGCCTGGGGAACTGAAGCTTTCTTT,CASRDGQGAWGTEAFF
TRBD1,TRBJ2-3,TRBV5-4,few,TGTGCCAGCAGCACCTGGACAGGTCAGGGTGCAGATACGCAGTATTTT,CASSTWTGQGADTQYF
.,TRBJ2-2,TRBV30,.,TGTGCCTGGAGGGACGGACTGTACACCGGGGAGCTGTTTTTT,CAWRDGLYTGELFF
.,TRBJ2-7,TRBV15,once,TGTGCCACCAGCAGAGATCCTAATTACGAGCAGTACTTC,CATSRDPNYEQYF
.,TRBJ2-2,TRBV11-2,.,TGTGCCAGCAGCTTATTAAGAGGGACATCGAACACCGGGGAGCTGTTTTTT,CASSLLRGTSNTGELFF
.,TRBJ2-5,TRBV27,many,TGTGCCAGCAGTTACGCAACCGAAGAGACCCAGTACTTC,CASSYATEETQYF
.,TRBJ2-1,TRBV5-1,many,TGCGCCAGCAGCTTGGGCCATGTCGACGCGGGGGAGCAGTTCTTC,CASSLGHVDAGEQFF
.,TRBJ2-5,TRBV14,few,TGTGCCAGCAGCACCTACAATTTCCTGGGGGAGACCCAGTACTTC,CASSTYNFLGETQYF
.,TRBJ1-6,TRBV11-2,.,TGTGCCAGCAGCCCGATGACAGCTTACATGTCTAATTCACCCCTCCACTTT,CASSPMTAYMSNSPLHF
.,TRBJ2-7,TRBV5-6,.,TGTGCCAGCAGCCTATACAGGGTCGCCGAGCAGTACTTC,CASSLYRVAEQYF
.,TRBJ2-7,TRBV10-2,.,TGCGCCAGCAGTGAGCAAGGGAAGGAGCAGTACTTC,CASSEQGKEQYF
.,TRBJ2-3,TRBV15,.,TGTGCCACCAGTAGGGACGGAGGCACAGATACGCAGTATTTT,CATSRDGGTDTQYF
.,TRBJ1-5,TRBV29-1,once,TGCAGCGTTGGGGGTAGGGGAGATCAGCCCCAGCATTTT,CSVGGRGDQPQHF
.,TRBJ1-1,TRBV20-1,few,TGCAGCGGCACTTTTAACACTGAAGCTTTCTTT,CSGTFNTEAFF
TRBD1,TRBJ2-3,TRBV28,.,TGTGCCAGCAGCTTGACAGGGCGGGATACGCAGTATTTT,CASSLTGRDTQYF
.,TRBJ2-7,TRBV6-5,.,TGTGCCAGCAGTCTGGACAGCCCTCCCTACGAGCAGTACTTC,CASSLDSPPYEQYF
.,TRBJ1-6,TRBV6-4,.,TGTGCCAGCAGTAGGGGGGCAGAGAATTCACCCCTCCACTTT,CASSRGAENSPLHF
TRBD1,TRBJ2-2,TRBV9,.,TGTGCCAGCAGCGTAGCCACAGGGGGTTTCTCCGGGGAGCTGTTTTTT,CASSVATGGFSGELFF
TRBD1,TRBJ2-7,TRBV27,.,TGTGCCAGCAGCCCGACCATAACAGGGGGCAAGTACTTC,CASSPTITGGKYF
TRBD1,TRBJ2-2,TRBV9,.,TGTGCCAGCAGCGTCGGTCCTACAGGGGAACCCGGGGAGCTGTTTTTT,CASSVGPTGEPGELFF
TRBD1,TRBJ2-2,TRBV7-8,many,TGTGCCAGCAGCTTACGCTTCTCTCTGAGACCGGGACAGGGGAAGTTGTTTTTT,CASSLRFSLRPGQGKLFF
.,TRBJ2-3,TRBV2,.,TGTGCCAGCAGTATAGGAGATACGCAGTATTTT,CASSIGDTQYF
.,TRBJ2-7,TRBV19,.,TGTGCCAGTAGTTCTTCCGGGACGGCTTCCTACGAGCAGTACTTC,CASSSSGTASYEQYF
TRBD2,TRBJ2-3,TRBV5-1,.,TGCGCCAGCGCCCCTTTCGGCGGGGGAATGACAGATACGCAGTATTTT,CASAPFGGGMTDTQYF
.,TRBJ2-7,TRBV6-5,.,TGTGCCAGCTCCAGGGGGCTAGCGGGGTCCTACGAGCAGTACTTC,CASSRGLAGSYEQYF
TRBD1,TRBJ2-7,TRBV18,.,TGTGCCAGCTCACCACCGTCCCAGGGGGCGGGCGAGCAGTACTTC,CASSPPSQGAGEQYF
.,TRBJ1-5,TRBV18,.,TGTGCCAGCTCACCAGTGGACAAGGGCAATCAGCCCCAGCATTTT,CASSPVDKGNQPQHF
TRBD2,TRBJ2-2,TRBV7-2,.,TGTGCCAGCAGCTTAGAGGGACTAGCGGTCGCCGGGGAGCTGTTTTTT,CASSLEGLAVAGELFF
.,TRBJ2-5,TRBV2,.,TGTGCCAGCAGTGCCTTTGGGGGCGGGGAGACCCAGTACTTC,CASSAFGGGETQYF
.,TRBJ2-1,TRBV7-9,.,TGTGCCAGCACCCTGGGGACTCTCATCGCCTACAATGAGCAGTTCTTC,CASTLGTLIAYNEQFF
TRBD2,TRBJ2-3,TRBV5-1,.,TGCGCCAGCTCCGGGACTAGCTCGGTCACAGATACGCAGTATTTT,CASSGTSSVTDTQYF
TRBD1,TRBJ1-3,TRBV6-5,.,TGTGCCAGCAGTGGACAGGGGGGCTCTGGAAACACCATATATTTT,CASSGQGGSGNTIYF
.,TRBJ2-3,TRBV5-1,.,TGCGCCAGCACTCAGGGCACAGATACGCAGTATTTT,CASTQGTDTQYF
.,TRBJ2-2,TRBV7-2,few,TGTGCCAGCAGCGCCGGGATGAACACCGGGGAGCTGTTTTTT,CASSAGMNTGELFF
.,TRBJ1-2,TRBV4-3,.,TGCGCCAGCAGCCAAGACTGGCGGATTAACTATGGCTACACCTTC,CASSQDWRINYGYTF
TRBD1,TRBJ2-1,TRBV9,once,TGTGCCAGCAGCGTAGTACCTCGGACAGGATCTAATGAGCAGTTCTTC,CASSVVPRTGSNEQFF
.,TRBJ1-6,TRBV5-4,.,TGTACCAGCAGCTTCGATGGGAGCTCCTATAATTCACCCCTCCACTTT,CTSSFDGSSYNSPLHF
.,TRBJ2-3,TRBV6-6,.,TGTGCCAGCAGTTACGGGTCTGGGGGGAACGAGGAGTATTTT,CASSYGSGGNEEYF
.,TRBJ1-1,TRBV6-5,many,TGTGCCAGCAGTTACTCAGTGTCAGGTGAAGCTTTCTTT,CASSYSVSGEAFF
.,TRBJ2-3,TRBV10-3,.,TGTGCCATCAGTGAGGGCAAAGGCGGGGTTAGCACAGATACGCAGTATTTT,CAISEGKGGVSTDTQYF
TRBD2,TRBJ2-3,TRBV9,.,TGTGCCAGCAGCGTAGCTCTTACTAGCGGGGGTCCAACAGATACGCAGTATTTT,CASSVALTSGGPTDTQYF